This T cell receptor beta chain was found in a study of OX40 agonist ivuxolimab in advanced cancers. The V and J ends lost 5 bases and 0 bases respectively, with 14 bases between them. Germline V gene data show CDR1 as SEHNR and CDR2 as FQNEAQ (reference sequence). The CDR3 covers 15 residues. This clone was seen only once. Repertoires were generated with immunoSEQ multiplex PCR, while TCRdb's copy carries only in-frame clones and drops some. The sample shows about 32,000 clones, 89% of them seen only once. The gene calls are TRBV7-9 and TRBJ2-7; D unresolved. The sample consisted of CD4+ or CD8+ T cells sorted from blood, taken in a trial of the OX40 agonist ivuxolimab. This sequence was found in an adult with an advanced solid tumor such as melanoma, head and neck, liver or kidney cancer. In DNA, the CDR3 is TGTGCCAGCAGCCCCCCTGGGCACTCCTCCTACGAGCAGTACTTC. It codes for CASSPPGHSSYEQYF. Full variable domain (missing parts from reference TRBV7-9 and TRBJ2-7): DTGVSQNPRHKITKRGQNVTFRCDPISEHNRLYWYRQTLGQGPEFLTYFQNEAQLEKSRLLSDRFSAERPKGSFSTLEIQRTEQGDSAMYLCASSPPGHSSYEQYFGPGTRLTVT.